Here is one T cell receptor beta chain with its context. Its target is not known. These data come from a study of cytomegalovirus exposure and HLA in healthy donors. PCR was performed using 60 Vbeta and 13 Jbeta primers. Clones were sequenced by immunoSEQ multiplex PCR, and TCRdb holds only the in-frame ones, with some missing. The sample includes 140,000 to 150,000 clones, 70% to 90% of them seen just once. Study observations and caveats: Presence/absence comparisons presumed near-even sequencing depth among donors.

V was cut by 4 bases and J by 0 bases, with 3 bases left in between. Per germline, CDR1 SGHVS and CDR2 FNYEAQ. The CDR3 has 12 amino acids. Sequencing was done on a sample of PBMCs. This sequence originates from a woman between 40 and 50 years old in good health and CMV-seropositive. The V call is TRBV7-6, the J call TRBJ1-1; no definite D call. The CDR3 loop is CASSSVNTEAFF. The CDR3 bases are TGTGCCAGCAGCTCGGTGAACACTGAAGCTTTCTTT.